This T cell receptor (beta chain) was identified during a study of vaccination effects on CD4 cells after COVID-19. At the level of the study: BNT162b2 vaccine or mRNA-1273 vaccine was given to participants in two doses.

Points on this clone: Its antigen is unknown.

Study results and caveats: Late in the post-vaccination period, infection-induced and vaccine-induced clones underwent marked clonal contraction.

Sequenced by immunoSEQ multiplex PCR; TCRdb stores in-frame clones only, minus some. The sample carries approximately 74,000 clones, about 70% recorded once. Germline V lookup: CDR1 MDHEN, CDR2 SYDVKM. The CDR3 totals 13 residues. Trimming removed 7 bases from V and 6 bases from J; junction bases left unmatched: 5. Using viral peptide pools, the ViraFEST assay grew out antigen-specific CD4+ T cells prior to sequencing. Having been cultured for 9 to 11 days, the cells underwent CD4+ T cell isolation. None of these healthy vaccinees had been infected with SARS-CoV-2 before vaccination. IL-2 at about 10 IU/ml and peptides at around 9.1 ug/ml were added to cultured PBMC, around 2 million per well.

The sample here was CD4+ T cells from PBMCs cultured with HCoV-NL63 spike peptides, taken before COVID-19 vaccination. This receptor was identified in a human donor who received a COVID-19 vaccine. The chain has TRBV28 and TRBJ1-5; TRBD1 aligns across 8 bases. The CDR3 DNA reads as TGTGCCAGCATTACAGGGGGGGGTCAGCCCCAGCATTTT. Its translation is CASITGGGQPQHF.